The 20 T cell receptor beta chains given below trace back to one sample, sequenced in a study of T cell responses to AZD1222 COVID-19 vaccine. Assay: immunoSEQ multiplex PCR; the TCRdb copy retains only in-frame clones and omits some. Counted here are 93,000 or so clones, about 90% occurring once; the ten biggest clones make up more than 20%. The sample consisted of peripheral blood, taken on day 0 of AZD1222 vaccination. The receptors originated from an adult in good health.

This chain links TRBV6-2 or TRBV6-3 with TRBJ1-1, with 9 positions matching TRBD1. Germline-derived CDR1 and CDR2 are MNHEY and SVGEGT. CDR3 length: 15 residues. V gave up 5 bases and J gave up 0 bases; unmatched junction bases: 4. The CDR3 DNA sequence: TGTGCCAGCAGTATCCGGGACAGGGTGAACACTGAAGCTTTCTTT. Encoded protein: CASSIRDRVNTEAFF.

The chain recombines TRBV9 with TRBJ2-3, with D perhaps TRBD2 (7 bases). The germline V and J ends were trimmed by 6 bases and 4 bases, with 21 bases remaining between them. Germline V gene sequence: CDR1 SGDLS, CDR2 YYNGEE. The CDR3 covers 16 residues. The CDR3 region is CASNQRFAGAPDTQYF. CDR3 sequence (DNA): TGTGCCAGCAACCAACGGTTCGCGGGGGCCCCAGATACGCAGTATTTT.

This chain uses TRBV19 with TRBJ2-1; maybe TRBD1 (5 bases). The CDR3 is 13 amino acids. V was shortened by 5 bases and J by 8 bases, with 13 bases between the two germline ends. Per germline, CDR1 LNHDA and CDR2 SQIVND (reference sequence). The CDR3 coding sequence is TGTGCCAGTAGTCGGCCAGGGTGGGATGAGCAGTTCTTC. Encoded protein: CASSRPGWDEQFF.

The V gene is TRBV10-1, the J gene TRBJ2-3; TRBD2 aligns across 7 bases. The CDR3 consists of 13 residues. The junction had 6 bases not matched to a gene; V was cut back by 5 bases and J by 7 bases. The germline V gene has CDR1 WNHNN and CDR2 SYGVQD (reference sequence). CDR3 in amino acids: CASSSGDTYTQYF. The DNA for the CDR3 is TGCGCCAGCAGTAGCGGGGATACGTATACGCAGTATTTT.

This clone appeared once. The gene calls are TRBV3-1 (or the pseudogene TRBV3-2) and TRBJ2-5; no definite D call. Trimming removed 4 bases from V and 7 bases from J, with 7 bases in between. This CDR3 comprises 11 residues. The germline CDR1 and CDR2 sequences are LGHDT and YNNKEL (reference sequence). CDR3: CASSLDGTQYF. DNA of the CDR3: TGTGCCAGCAGCCTCGACGGGACCCAGTACTTC.

J is TRBJ2-7 and V is TRBV5-8; no reliable D call. CDR1 SGHTS and CDR2 YDEGEE come from the germline V gene. This CDR3 contains 14 residues. V was pared by 4 bases and J by 4 bases, with 15 bases between. The DNA of the CDR3 is TGTGCCAGCAGCCCCGTCACGTTGCCGTACGAGCAGTACTTC. This translates into CASSPVTLPYEQYF.

This clone was found a few times. The chain combines TRBV7-9 with TRBJ2-3; TRBD1 might be the D (7 bases). The V gene lost 3 bases and the J gene lost 6 bases, with 19 bases spanning the gap. CDR1 SEHNR and CDR2 FQNEAQ come from the germline V gene (reference sequence). This CDR3 spans 16 amino acids. For the CDR3, the DNA is TGTGCCAGCAGCTTGGGGGGACAGCACCGCCAGGATACGCAGTATTTT. The encoded protein is CASSLGGQHRQDTQYF.

The chain uses TRBV27 and TRBJ2-5; 7 nucleotides line up with TRBD1. This CDR3 is 16 amino acids long. With V trimmed by 3 bases and J by 5 bases, 12 bases remained unmatched. Germline values: CDR1 MNHEY, CDR2 SMNVEV (reference sequence). The CDR3 spells CASSFGSTGRGETQYF. The CDR3 DNA reads TGTGCCAGCAGTTTCGGGTCGACAGGGCGAGGGGAGACCCAGTACTTC.

The chain links TRBV12-5 to TRBJ2-3; 11 nucleotides match TRBD2. CDR1 is LGHNT and CDR2 is FRNRAP in the germline V gene. V dropped 2 bases and J dropped 7; count of bases not matched to a gene: 5. The CDR3 spans 15 residues. CDR3 nucleotide sequence: TGTGCTAGTGGTTTGATAGCGGGGGGGATTCATACGCAGTATTTT. It translates to CASGLIAGGIHTQYF.

This rearrangement joins TRBV5-1 to TRBJ1-2; D is unclear. The V end was cut by 1 base, the J end by 0 bases, with 7 bases between. Germline CDR1 and CDR2: SGHRS and YFSETQ. CDR3 length: 14 amino acids. Here the CDR3 DNA reads TGCGCCAGCAGCTTGCAGATAGCTAACTATGGCTACACCTTC. This codes for CASSLQIANYGYTF.

Only one count was recorded for this clone. The J gene is TRBJ1-1, the V gene TRBV30; 8 positions match TRBD1. The germline gives CDR1 GTSNPN, CDR2 SVGIG (reference sequence). Losses at the gene ends were 2 bases for V and 6 bases for J; bases not matched to a gene: 8. This CDR3 has 14 residues. CDR3 residues: CAWSPIQGVAEAFF. The CDR3 DNA reads as TGTGCCTGGAGTCCTATACAGGGGGTGGCTGAAGCTTTCTTT.

The genes are TRBV4-1 and TRBJ2-7, with D uncertain. V was cut by 1 base and J by 7 bases, with 14 bases left in between. Germline values: CDR1 MGHRA, CDR2 YSYEKL. The CDR3 sequence is 14 residues long. The CDR3 DNA sequence: TGCGCCAGCAGCCAAGGAAGAGGATTTAGGGAGCAGTACTTC. It encodes CASSQGRGFREQYF.

The gene calls are TRBV14 and TRBJ1-2, with 9 nucleotides matching TRBD1. J lost 6 bases, V lost 5 bases, and 16 bases had no gene match. Germline lookup yields CDR1 SGHDN and CDR2 FVKESK. This CDR3 has 17 amino acids. The chain's CDR3 is CASSSTLWTGETNGYTF. The CDR3 coding sequence is TGTGCCAGCAGCTCGACTTTATGGACAGGGGAAACGAATGGCTACACCTTC. Full variable domain (rest looked up from reference TRBV14 and TRBJ1-2): EAGVTQFPSHSVIEKGQTVTLRCDPISGHDNLYWYRRVMGKEIKFLLHFVKESKQDESGMPNNRFLAERTGGTYSTLKVQPAELEDSGVYFCASSSTLWTGETNGYTFGSGTRLTVV.

This chain links TRBV18 with TRBJ2-5, with 8 bases lining up with TRBD2. Germline V gene lookup returns CDR1 KGHSH and CDR2 LQKENI. The CDR3 is 14 amino acids. Germline trimming cut 2 bases from V and 11 bases from J; bases unmatched to any gene: 10. CDR3 DNA: TGTGCCAGCTCACCAGACTCTACGCGGGGGGCGCAGTACTTC. It yields the protein CASSPDSTRGAQYF.

The chain recombines TRBV19 with TRBJ2-7, with 11 nucleotides matching TRBD2. V dropped 4 bases and J dropped 0; count of bases not matched to a gene: 8. The CDR3 is 17 residues long. Germline loops: CDR1 LNHDA, CDR2 SQIVND (reference sequence). CDR3 protein: CASSKGALAGDSYEQYF. The CDR3, as DNA: TGTGCCAGTAGTAAAGGGGCACTAGCGGGAGACTCCTACGAGCAGTACTTC.

This chain connects TRBV7-9 to TRBJ1-3; D ambiguous. Trimming removed 5 bases at V and 1 base at J, with 9 bases between. The V gene's germline CDR1 is SEHNR and CDR2 FQNEAQ (reference sequence). The CDR3 is 14 residues long. This CDR3 is CASSASASGNTIYF. In DNA, the CDR3 is TGTGCCAGCAGCGCGAGCGCGTCTGGAAACACCATATATTTT.

A note on this clone: Other DNA sequences in the same sample also yield this CDR3. V and J are TRBV19 and TRBJ2-7, with 8 bases matching TRBD2. After removal of 3 bases from V and 4 bases from J, the junction contained 2 bases not matched to a gene. This CDR3 comprises 13 residues. Germline V CDR1 and CDR2: LNHDA, SQIVND (reference sequence). CDR3 residues: CASSIGRGYEQYF. CDR3 sequence (DNA): TGTGCCAGTAGTATCGGGAGGGGTTACGAGCAGTACTTC.

The CDR3 DNA reads TGTGCCAGCAGTTTAGCAGCGAGCTCCTACGAGCAGTACTTC. Its translation is CASSLAASSYEQYF. The chain links TRBV28 to TRBJ2-7; D ambiguous. CDR3 size: 14 residues. Germline CDR1 reads MDHEN; CDR2 reads SYDVKM. Trimming left V 2 bases short and J 0 bases short, with 8 bases between.

This chain links TRBV18 with TRBJ2-7; TRBD2 agrees at 7 bases. This CDR3 comprises 14 residues. Germline V gives CDR1 KGHSH, CDR2 LQKENI. With 10 bases clipped from V and 5 bases from J, the junction kept 14 bases outside the gene matches. The CDR3 is CATTPQGGRDEQYF. The DNA of the CDR3 is TGTGCCACCACACCACAAGGAGGGAGGGACGAGCAGTACTTC.

This clone was counted a few times. The gene calls are TRBV5-1 and TRBJ1-1; 7 positions agree with TRBD1. V trimming: 1 base; J trimming: 4 bases; junction bases outside the gene matches: 4. CDR3 length equals 14 residues. The germline V gene has CDR1 SGHRS and CDR2 YFSETQ. The CDR3 DNA reads as TGCGCCAGCAGCTTGTCGACAGGGAGCACTGAAGCTTTCTTT. It translates to CASSLSTGSTEAFF.